These 18 T cell receptor beta chains came from one sample sequenced in a study of T cells in Graves' hyperthyroidism and ophthalmopathy. From RNA transcripts, TCR beta CDR3 regions were amplified. Primed by the HTBI set, a first-round RT-PCR was run on the TCR CDR3. MiXCR was run by TCRdb on the multiplex PCR reads, yielding one entry per CDR3 protein. The sample includes about 360,000 distinct CDR3 sequences, 20% to 25% of them seen just once. Source material: blood. Receptors were obtained from a man aged 50 to 60 with Graves' hyperthyroidism.

This clonotype showed up many times. The V gene is TRBV2, the J gene TRBJ1-1; TRBD1 aligns across 8 bases. With 4 bases clipped from V and 11 bases from J, the junction kept 6 bases outside the gene matches. The CDR3 covers 12 residues. The germline V gene has CDR1 SNHLY and CDR2 FYNNEI. Here the CDR3 DNA reads TGTGCCAGCAGTGTTGACAGGGGTGGCGCTTTCTTT. Protein sequence: CASSVDRGGAFF.

This clonotype was detected only a few times. The chain couples TRBV6-1 to TRBJ1-2; 10 positions agree with TRBD1. CDR1 and CDR2 (germline): MNHNS, SASEGT. This CDR3 spans 14 amino acids. Trimming cost V 3 bases and J 6 bases; bases outside gene matches: 4. DNA of the CDR3: TGTGCCAGCAGTGAGGGCGGGACAGGGGATGGCTACACCTTC. Translated, it gives CASSEGGTGDGYTF.

This clonotype has just a few counts. The chain carries TRBV20-1 and TRBJ2-7; 8 nucleotides agree with TRBD2. Unmatched junction bases numbered 7, after V lost 7 bases and J lost 5 bases. The CDR3 has 12 residues. CDR1 and CDR2 (germline): DFQATT, SNEGSKA (reference sequence). CDR3 sequence: CSVQREMNEQYF. CDR3 DNA sequence: TGCAGTGTTCAGCGGGAGATGAACGAGCAGTACTTC.

The chain links TRBV12-3 or TRBV12-4 to TRBJ1-1; D gene unclear. This CDR3 region has 15 residues. V was trimmed by 8 bases and J by 1 base, leaving 17 bases between them. The CDR3 region is CASRVASLRNTEAFF. The CDR3 DNA reads as TGTGCCAGCCGGGTGGCCTCCCTCAGGAACACTGAAGCTTTCTTT.

This clonotype turned up a few times. V usage is TRBV30 and J usage is TRBJ1-1, with TRBD1 as a possible D gene (6 bases). The CDR3 is 14 residues long. The V end lost 4 bases, the J end lost 7 bases, and 19 bases lay between the germline ends. Germline V lookup: CDR1 GTSNPN, CDR2 SVGIG (reference sequence). The CDR3 sequence is CAWTRRAGASEAFF. CDR3 DNA: TGTGCCTGGACCCGACGGGCAGGGGCGAGTGAAGCTTTCTTT.

J is TRBJ1-5 and V is TRBV9; D is perhaps TRBD1 (6 bases). The CDR3 totals 15 residues. V lost 1 base and J lost 15, with 23 bases in between. The V gene's germline CDR1 is SGDLS and CDR2 YYNGEE. The CDR3 reads CASSVSGVPGGRAHF. CDR3 coding DNA: TGTGCCAGCAGCGTATCAGGGGTCCCTGGCGGGAGGGCGCATTTT.

Only a few counts were recorded for this clonotype. The rearrangement joins TRBV2 to TRBJ2-2, with a tentative D call TRBD1 (5 bases). There are 15 residues in the CDR3. Between the trimmed V and J ends, which lost 6 bases and 5 bases, there was a span of 16 bases. Germline assignment: CDR1 SNHLY and CDR2 FYNNEI. The CDR3 loop is CASSLRARQTGELFF. CDR3 bases: TGTGCCAGCAGCCTAAGGGCTAGACAGACCGGGGAGCTGTTTTTT.

J is TRBJ2-2 and V is TRBV18; 10 bases align to TRBD2. V trimming: 2 bases; J trimming: 5 bases; junction bases outside the gene matches: 5. The CDR3 covers 16 residues. Germline V gives CDR1 KGHSH, CDR2 LQKENI. The CDR3, as DNA: TGTGCCAGCTCACCAATTGGACTAGCGGAAACCGGGGAGCTGTTTTTT. Its translation: CASSPIGLAETGELFF.

This clonotype was detected only once. The chain has TRBV6-1 and TRBJ1-2; TRBD1 aligns across 7 bases. J gave up 3 bases and V 3 bases, and 7 bases lay outside the gene matches. Germline lookup yields CDR1 MNHNS and CDR2 SASEGT. CDR3 length equals 15 residues. The CDR3 region is CASSERQGLDYGYTF. CDR3 coding DNA: TGTGCCAGCAGTGAGCGACAGGGTCTTGACTATGGCTACACCTTC.

This clonotype was recorded at least ten times. The chain joins TRBV2 to TRBJ2-1, with 10 bases lining up with TRBD2. Germline lookup yields CDR1 SNHLY and CDR2 FYNNEI. The CDR3 extends over 16 amino acids. V shed 7 bases, J shed 4 bases, and the junction held 10 bases outside the gene matches. CDR3 nucleotide sequence: TGTGCCAGCACCTCCCCCGGGACTAGCGTATACAATGAGCAGTTCTTC. Translation gives CASTSPGTSVYNEQFF.

This chain joins TRBV19 and TRBJ1-5; the D is unclear. The V gene lost 3 bases and the J gene lost 4 bases, with 13 bases spanning the gap. In germline, CDR1 is LNHDA, CDR2 SQIVND (reference sequence). This CDR3 has 15 amino acids. CDR3 loop: CASSIYLQTNQPQHF. CDR3 nucleotide sequence: TGTGCCAGTAGTATTTATTTGCAGACTAATCAGCCCCAGCATTTT.

This clonotype was seen ten or more times. V is TRBV18 and J is TRBJ1-5; tentatively, D is TRBD1 (5 bases). Germline CDR1 reads KGHSH; CDR2 reads LQKENI. The CDR3 extends over 15 amino acids. Trimming stripped 6 bases from V and 6 bases from J, with 18 bases between. The chain's CDR3 is CASSALGGTGQPQHF. The CDR3 nucleotides read TGTGCCAGCTCCGCCTTGGGGGGGACCGGTCAGCCCCAGCATTTT.

This rearrangement joins TRBV7-2 to TRBJ2-2, with no clear D. V dropped 6 bases and J dropped 3 bases, with 8 bases sitting between them. Germline CDR1 reads SGHTA; CDR2 reads FQGNSA. The CDR3 consists of 13 residues. In DNA, the CDR3 is TGTGCCAGCAGGGAGAGTTACACCGGGGAGCTGTTTTTT. This encodes CASRESYTGELFF. Looking up the rest from reference TRBV7-2 and TRBJ2-2 gives the full variable domain: GAGVSQSPSNKVTEKGKDVELRCDPISGHTALYWYRQSLGQGLEFLIYFQGNSAPDKSGLPSDRFSAERTGGSVSTLTIQRTQQEDSAVYLCASRESYTGELFFGEGSRLTVL.

As concerns this clonotype: A single base separates this from a much larger clone, so it may be a read error. This chain links TRBV6-5 with TRBJ2-1; D is uncertain. Germline assignment: CDR1 MNHEY and CDR2 SVGAGI. The CDR3 spans 12 residues. V dropped 4 bases and J dropped 6 bases, with 7 bases sitting between them. The CDR3 sequence: CASSSTCNEQFF. CDR3 nucleotides: TGTGCCAGCAGTTCGACCTGCAATGAGCAGTTCTTC.

This clonotype was seen ten or more times. V and J are TRBV5-5 and TRBJ2-1, with 8 bases matching TRBD2. This CDR3 is built from 15 residues. V was clipped by 4 bases and J by 4 bases; unmatched bases: 7. Germline V gene lookup returns CDR1 SGHKS and CDR2 YYEKEE (reference sequence). CDR3 protein: CASSPSVAGYNEQFF. The CDR3 coding sequence is TGTGCCAGCAGCCCCTCAGTAGCGGGATACAATGAGCAGTTCTTC.

This clonotype showed up many times. V is TRBV11-2 and J is TRBJ2-5; 8 bases align to TRBD1. The CDR3 loop spans 13 amino acids. Germline V gene sequence: CDR1 SGHAT, CDR2 FQNNGV. J gave up 10 bases and V 0 bases, and 4 bases lay outside the gene matches. CDR3 protein: CASSLDRGPHQYF. For the CDR3, the DNA is TGTGCCAGCAGCTTAGACAGGGGGCCCCACCAGTACTTC.

This clonotype appeared many times. The chain uses TRBV11-3 and TRBJ2-5; 7 bases fit TRBD1. Per the germline V gene, CDR1 is SGHNT and CDR2 is YENEEA. J gave up 9 bases and V 3 bases, and 13 bases lay outside the gene matches. This CDR3 has 15 residues. DNA of the CDR3: TGTGCCAGCAGCTTGCACCGGGCTGGCCAGGGGGCCCAGTACTTC. Translating gives CASSLHRAGQGAQYF.

This clonotype occurred many times. The CDR3 region is CASSEAGTSNQPQHF. The CDR3 DNA reads TGTGCCAGCAGTGAAGCAGGCACCAGCAATCAGCCCCAGCATTTT. V gene TRBV2 combines with J gene TRBJ1-5; D remains unclear. The V end was cut by 0 bases, the J end by 1 base, with 7 bases between. Germline assignment: CDR1 SNHLY and CDR2 FYNNEI. The CDR3 extends over 15 amino acids.